The 6 T cell receptor beta chains listed next were all sequenced from one sample in a study of blood T cells in healthy people across ages. Alongside a J-beta primer mix, a sample-barcoded 5' primer served in a second PCR lasting about 7 to 12 cycles. TCRdb processed the 5' RACE reads anew with MiXCR; each CDR3 protein has one entry. The sample includes under 700,000 distinct CDR3 sequences, around 24% of them seen just once. The same data also contributed to another study, on T cells of mothers and their children.

The sample consisted of blood. Receptors were obtained from a boy younger than 18 in good health.

The chain joins TRBV6-6 to TRBJ2-3; 10 bases match TRBD2. V was pared by 2 bases and J by 6 bases, with 11 bases of the junction left unmatched. The CDR3 covers 17 residues. CDR1 is MNHNY, CDR2 SVGAGI, per germline (reference sequence). The CDR3 region is CASSYGMGLAIGDTQYF. DNA of the CDR3: TGTGCCAGCAGTTACGGCATGGGACTAGCGATAGGGGATACGCAGTATTTT.

This clonotype has only a few counts. The rearrangement uses TRBV20-1 and TRBJ2-2, with 7 bases fitting TRBD2. After removal of 1 base from V and 7 bases from J, the junction contained 12 bases not matched to a gene. Germline lookup yields CDR1 DFQATT and CDR2 SNEGSKA (reference sequence). CDR3 length equals 16 residues. CDR3 sequence (DNA): TGCAGTGCTAGAGTCCTTCCTCAATCGGGAGGCGGGGAGCTGTTTTTT. It specifies CSARVLPQSGGGELFF.

This clonotype was recorded once. This chain connects TRBV4-2 to TRBJ2-1; 12 nucleotides align to TRBD2. J was trimmed by 4 bases and V by 1 base; bases with no gene match: 5. Germline V gene sequence: CDR1 LGHNA, CDR2 YNFKEQ. This CDR3 region has 17 residues. The DNA of the CDR3 is TGTGCCAGCAGCCAAGCCGGGGGACTAGCGGGTTACAATGAGCAGTTCTTC. Protein sequence: CASSQAGGLAGYNEQFF.

This clonotype has just a few counts. V gene TRBV9 combines with J gene TRBJ1-1; unclear D gene. Germline V gene data show CDR1 as SGDLS and CDR2 as YYNGEE. The CDR3 is 13 residues long. Trimming took off 3 bases at V and 13 bases at J, with 19 bases between the two ends. CDR3 in amino acids: CASSDCLRSKGFF. CDR3 coding DNA: TGTGCCAGCAGCGACTGTTTAAGGAGTAAGGGTTTCTTT.

Only a few counts were recorded for this clonotype. The chain combines TRBV28 with TRBJ2-5, with D perhaps matching TRBD2 (6 bases). This CDR3 contains 14 residues. V dropped 2 bases and J dropped 4 bases, with 11 bases sitting between them. CDR1 MDHEN and CDR2 SYDVKM come from the germline V gene. The CDR3 spells CASSLGGEVETQYF. As DNA, the CDR3 is TGTGCCAGCAGTTTAGGAGGGGAGGTAGAGACCCAGTACTTC.

The CDR3 nucleotides read TGTGCCAGCAGTTACTCACCCAGGGTTGACTATGGCTACACCTTC. Its protein is CASSYSPRVDYGYTF. The rearrangement links TRBV6-6 to TRBJ1-2, with D perhaps matching TRBD1 (5 bases). V shed 0 bases and J shed 3 bases, with 11 bases lying between them. The V gene's germline CDR1 is MNHNY and CDR2 SVGAGI (reference sequence). This CDR3 spans 15 amino acids.